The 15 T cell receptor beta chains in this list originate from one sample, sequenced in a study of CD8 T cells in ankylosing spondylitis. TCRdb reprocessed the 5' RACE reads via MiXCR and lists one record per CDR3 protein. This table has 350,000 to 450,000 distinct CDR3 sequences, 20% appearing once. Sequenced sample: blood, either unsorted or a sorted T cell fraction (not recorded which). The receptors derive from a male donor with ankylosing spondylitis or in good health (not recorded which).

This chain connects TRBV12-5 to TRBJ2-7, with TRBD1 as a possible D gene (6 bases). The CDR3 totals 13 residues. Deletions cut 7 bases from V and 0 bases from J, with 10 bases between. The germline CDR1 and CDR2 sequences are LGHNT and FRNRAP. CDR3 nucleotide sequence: TGTGCTAGTGCCCTACAGGGCTCCTACGAGCAGTACTTC. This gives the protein CASALQGSYEQYF.

The DNA of the CDR3 is TGTGCCACCAGTGATTTCGGCGGGCCCCAAGAGACCCAGTACTTC. Its translation is CATSDFGGPQETQYF. This chain joins TRBV24-1 and TRBJ2-5, with a tentative D call TRBD2 (5 bases). The CDR3 runs to 15 residues. Germline V gives CDR1 KGHDR, CDR2 SFDVKD. V was pared by 1 base and J by 1 base, with 9 bases between.

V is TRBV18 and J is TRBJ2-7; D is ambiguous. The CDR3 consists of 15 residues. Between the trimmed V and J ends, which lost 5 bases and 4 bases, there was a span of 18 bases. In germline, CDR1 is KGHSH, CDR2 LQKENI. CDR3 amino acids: CASSTNRRLLYEQYF. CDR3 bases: TGTGCCAGCTCAACAAACCGGCGGTTATTGTACGAGCAGTACTTC.

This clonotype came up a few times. The CDR3 reads CASSDLIPRTGFNEQFF. The DNA for the CDR3 is TGTGCCAGCAGTGATTTAATTCCGCGGACAGGGTTCAATGAGCAGTTCTTC. The V call is TRBV2, the J call TRBJ2-1; 8 positions match TRBD1. The CDR3 covers 17 residues. The J segment lost 6 bases and the V segment lost 3 bases, leaving 13 bases of the junction unmatched. The germline gives CDR1 SNHLY, CDR2 FYNNEI.

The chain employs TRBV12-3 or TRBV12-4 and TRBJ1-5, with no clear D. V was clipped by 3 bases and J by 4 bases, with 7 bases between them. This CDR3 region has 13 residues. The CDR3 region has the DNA TGTGCCAGCAGTTTCTCCCTAAATCAGCCCCAGCATTTT. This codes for CASSFSLNQPQHF.

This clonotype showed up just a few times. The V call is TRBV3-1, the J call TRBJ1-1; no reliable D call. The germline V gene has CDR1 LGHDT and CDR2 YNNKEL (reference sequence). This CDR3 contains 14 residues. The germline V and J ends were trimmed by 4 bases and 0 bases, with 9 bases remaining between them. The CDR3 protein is CASSLGVVNTEAFF. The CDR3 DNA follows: TGTGCCAGCAGCCTCGGGGTGGTGAACACTGAAGCTTTCTTT.

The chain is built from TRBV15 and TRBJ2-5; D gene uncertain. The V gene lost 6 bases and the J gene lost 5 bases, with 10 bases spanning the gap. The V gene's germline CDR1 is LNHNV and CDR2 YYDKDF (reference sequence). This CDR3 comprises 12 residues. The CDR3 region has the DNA TGTGCCACCAGAGGTCACGGGGAGACCCAGTACTTC. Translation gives CATRGHGETQYF.

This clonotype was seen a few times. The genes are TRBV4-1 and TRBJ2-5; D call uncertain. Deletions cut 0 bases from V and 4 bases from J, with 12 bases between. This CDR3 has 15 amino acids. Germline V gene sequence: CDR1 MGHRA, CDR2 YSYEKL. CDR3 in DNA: TGCGCCAGCAGCCAAGATCCGGCTGTACCAGAGACCCAGTACTTC. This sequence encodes CASSQDPAVPETQYF.

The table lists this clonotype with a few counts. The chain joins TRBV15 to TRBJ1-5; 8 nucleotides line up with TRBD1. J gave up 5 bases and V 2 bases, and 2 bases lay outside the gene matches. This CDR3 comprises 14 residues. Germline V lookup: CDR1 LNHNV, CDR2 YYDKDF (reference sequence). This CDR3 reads CATSRPDRDQPQHF. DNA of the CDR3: TGTGCCACCAGCAGACCGGACAGGGATCAGCCCCAGCATTTT.

DNA for the CDR3: TGTGCCAGCAGTTTTAGCGGGGGGGCCGATGAGCAGTTCTTC. It translates to CASSFSGGADEQFF. V usage is TRBV12-3 or TRBV12-4 and J usage is TRBJ2-1; 11 positions match TRBD2. V lost 3 bases to trimming and J lost 8 bases; unmatched junction nucleotides: 3. The CDR3 covers 14 residues.

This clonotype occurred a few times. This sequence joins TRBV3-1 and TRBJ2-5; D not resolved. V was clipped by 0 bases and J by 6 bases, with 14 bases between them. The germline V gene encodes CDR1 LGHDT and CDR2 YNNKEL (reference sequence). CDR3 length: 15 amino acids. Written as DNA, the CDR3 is TGTGCCAGCAGCCAAGAAGTGGCTATAGGGAAGACCCAGTACTTC. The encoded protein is CASSQEVAIGKTQYF.

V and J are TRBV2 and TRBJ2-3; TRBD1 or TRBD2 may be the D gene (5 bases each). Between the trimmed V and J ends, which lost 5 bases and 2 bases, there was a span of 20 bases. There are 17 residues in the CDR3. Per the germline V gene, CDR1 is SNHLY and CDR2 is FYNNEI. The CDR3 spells CASSPTPGPSATDTQYF. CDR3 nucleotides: TGTGCCAGCAGTCCCACACCGGGACCGAGTGCCACAGATACGCAGTATTTT.

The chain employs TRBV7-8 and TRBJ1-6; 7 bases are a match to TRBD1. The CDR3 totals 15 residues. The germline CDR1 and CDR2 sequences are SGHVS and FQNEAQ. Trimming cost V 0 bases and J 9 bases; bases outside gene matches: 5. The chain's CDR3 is CASSLAETGSSPLHF. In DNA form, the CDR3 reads TGTGCCAGCAGCTTAGCGGAGACAGGGTCTTCACCCCTCCACTTT.

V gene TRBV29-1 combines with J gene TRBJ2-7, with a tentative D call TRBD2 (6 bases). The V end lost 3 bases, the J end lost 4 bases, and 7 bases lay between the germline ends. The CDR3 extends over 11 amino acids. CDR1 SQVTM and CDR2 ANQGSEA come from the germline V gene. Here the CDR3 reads CSVDRGYEQYF. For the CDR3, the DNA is TGCAGCGTTGATCGGGGGTACGAGCAGTACTTC.

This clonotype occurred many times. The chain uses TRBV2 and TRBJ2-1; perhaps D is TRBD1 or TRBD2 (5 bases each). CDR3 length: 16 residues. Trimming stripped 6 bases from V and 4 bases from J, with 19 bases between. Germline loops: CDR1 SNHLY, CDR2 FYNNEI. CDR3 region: CASRALDMGDYNEQFF. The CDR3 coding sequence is TGTGCCAGCAGGGCCCTTGATATGGGGGATTACAATGAGCAGTTCTTC.